The 5 T cell receptor beta chains presented below share a single source sample, sequenced in a study of cytomegalovirus exposure and HLA in healthy donors. The PCR used 60 Vbeta and 13 Jbeta primers. The data were produced by immunoSEQ multiplex PCR, yet TCRdb's version contains in-frame clones alone and is incomplete. The sample carries 200,000 or so clones, 80% to 85% recorded once. The sample taken for sequencing was PBMCs. The receptors derive from a woman younger than 30 in good health and CMV-seropositive.

V gene TRBV18 combines with J gene TRBJ2-1; 7 bases fit TRBD2. The germline gives CDR1 KGHSH, CDR2 LQKENI. The CDR3 extends over 14 amino acids. V trimming: 3 bases; J trimming: 9 bases; junction bases outside the gene matches: 8. The CDR3 sequence is CASSPTGGHREQFF. CDR3 nucleotide sequence: TGTGCCAGCTCACCTACGGGGGGTCACCGTGAGCAGTTCTTC.

V usage is TRBV30 and J usage is TRBJ1-1; 10 nucleotides match TRBD1. The germline V gene encodes CDR1 GTSNPN and CDR2 SVGIG (reference sequence). The CDR3 spans 13 residues. V shed 8 bases and J 2 bases; nucleotides not matched to a gene: 5. CDR3 nucleotide sequence: TGTGCCCGGGACAGGGGCTTCAACACTGAAGCTTTCTTT. It codes for CARDRGFNTEAFF.

The genes are TRBV6-1 and TRBJ2-5; TRBD1 matches at 7 bases. Near its end, the DNA agrees better with TRBJ2-7, so the J call may be wrong. This CDR3 has 15 residues. Germline lookup yields CDR1 MNHNS and CDR2 SASEGT. The CDR3, as DNA: TGTGCCAGCAGTGAAATGAGGGGGCGGTCCTACGAGCAGTACTTC. It is translated as CASSEMRGRSYEQYF.

The V and J genes are TRBV9 and TRBJ2-3; maybe TRBD2 (6 bases). Germline CDR1 SGDLS, CDR2 YYNGEE. The CDR3 is made up of 16 amino acids. Deletions cut 4 bases from V and 4 bases from J, with 19 bases between. The CDR3 region is CASSPPPVLASDTQYF. The CDR3 DNA follows: TGTGCCAGCAGCCCCCCCCCGGTACTAGCTTCAGATACGCAGTATTTT.

This clone appeared once. The J gene is TRBJ1-2, the V gene TRBV15; perhaps TRBD1 as D (6 bases). With 4 bases removed from V and 8 bases from J, the gap between germline ends came to 11 bases. The germline gives CDR1 LNHNV, CDR2 YYDKDF (reference sequence). This CDR3 region has 12 residues. CDR3: CATSIYREGYTF. CDR3 nucleotides: TGTGCCACCAGCATTTACAGGGAAGGCTACACCTTC.